This T cell receptor (beta chain) was obtained from a study of cytomegalovirus exposure and HLA in healthy donors. The CDR3 extends over 13 amino acids. Germline values: CDR1 MNHEY, CDR2 SMNVEV (reference sequence). J was trimmed by 6 bases and V by 6 bases; bases with no gene match: 5. To note about this clone: Its antigen is currently unknown.

Whole-study findings and limits: TCR beta V- and J-gene trimming was later associated with a missense DCLRE1C variant. In vitro testing confirmed a few CMV-associated chains as specific for CMV antigens. Common viral pathogens seemed, in a later analysis, to connect with several of the most significant clusters.

Vbeta (60) and Jbeta (13) primers were used in the PCR. Libraries were prepared by immunoSEQ multiplex PCR; TCRdb keeps only in-frame clonotypes and omits some of them. The data hold fewer than 150,000 clones, with roughly 76% observed a single time. The chain links TRBV27 to TRBJ2-1; 7 positions match TRBD2. Material: PBMCs. The receptor's source is a female donor in good health and CMV-seronegative. CDR3 nucleotides: TGTGCCAGCAGGATGGGCGGGGGCAATGAGCAGTTCTTC. It is translated as CASRMGGGNEQFF.